This TCR beta chain emerged from a study of relationships among human T cell subsets. Between the trimmed V and J ends, which lost 9 bases and 4 bases, there was a span of 12 bases. This CDR3 is 12 amino acids long. Germline V gene data show CDR1 as SNHLY and CDR2 as FYNNEI. Semiquantitative ARM-PCR amplified T cell receptor alpha and beta CDR3 regions from mRNA. ARM-PCR used tagged nested gene-specific primers, then communal superprimers for exponential amplification. TCRdb itself ran the multiplex PCR reads through MiXCR, one entry per CDR3 protein. The repertoire holds around 4,700 distinct CDR3 sequences, approximately 84% seen once, with 29% in the top ten.

The clonotype was recovered from a man aged 35-49 years in good health. Sequencing was performed on total T cells sorted from blood. The rearrangement joins TRBV2 to TRBJ1-2; possibly TRBD1 for D (5 bases). The CDR3 loop reads CASLGPSYGYTF. Written as DNA, the CDR3 is TGTGCCAGTTTGGGACCGAGCTATGGCTACACCTTC. Supplemented by reference TRBV2 and TRBJ1-2, the full variable domain reads EPEVTQTPSHQVTQMGQEVILRCVPISNHLYFYWYRQILGQKVEFLVSFYNNEISEKSEIFDDQFSVERPDGSNFTLKIRSTKLEDSAMYFCASLGPSYGYTFGSGTRLTVV.